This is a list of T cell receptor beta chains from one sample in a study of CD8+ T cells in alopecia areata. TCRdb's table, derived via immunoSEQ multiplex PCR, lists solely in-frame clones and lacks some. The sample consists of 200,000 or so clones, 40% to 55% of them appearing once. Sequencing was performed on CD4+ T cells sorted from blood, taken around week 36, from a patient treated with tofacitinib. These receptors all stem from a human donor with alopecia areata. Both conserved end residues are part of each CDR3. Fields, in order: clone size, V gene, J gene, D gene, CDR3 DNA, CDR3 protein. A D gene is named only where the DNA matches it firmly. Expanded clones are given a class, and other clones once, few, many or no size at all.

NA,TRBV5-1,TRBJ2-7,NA,TGCGCCAGCAGCCGGGGGGACACCAGCTCCTACGAGCAGTACTTC,CASSRGDTSSYEQYF
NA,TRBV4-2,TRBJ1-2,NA,TGTGCCAGCAGCCGGAACGCTCGGGAACTGAATGGCTACACCTTC,CASSRNARELNGYTF
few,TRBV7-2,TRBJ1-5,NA,TGTGCCAGCAGCTTTCGGTCTCTTAGCAATCAGCCCCAGCATTTT,CASSFRSLSNQPQHF
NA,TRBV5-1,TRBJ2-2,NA,TGCGCCAGCAGCCTTGGGAATAACGCCGGGGAGCTGTTTTTT,CASSLGNNAGELFF
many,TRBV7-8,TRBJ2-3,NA,TGTGCCAGCAGCCAACACGACACAGATACGCAGTATTTT,CASSQHDTDTQYF
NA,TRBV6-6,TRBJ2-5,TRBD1,TGTGCCAGCAAGGACAGGCTCCAAGAGACCCAGTACTTC,CASKDRLQETQYF
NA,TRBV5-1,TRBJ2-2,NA,TGCGCCAGCTCAAGGACTGTTGCAAGCCGGGAGCTGTTTTTT,CASSRTVASRELFF
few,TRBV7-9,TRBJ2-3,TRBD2,TGTGCCAGCAGCCGTACTAGCGGGGGCACAGATACGCAGTATTTT,CASSRTSGGTDTQYF
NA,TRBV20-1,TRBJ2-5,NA,TGCAGGGCAGGGTACGAGACCCAGTACTTC,CRAGYETQYF
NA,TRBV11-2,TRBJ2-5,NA,TGTGCCAGCAGCTCCGGACGGGGGACGGAGACCCAGTACTTC,CASSSGRGTETQYF
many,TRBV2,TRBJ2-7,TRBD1,TGTGCCAGCAGTCGAGAGACAGGGGGGTACGAGCAGTACTTC,CASSRETGGYEQYF
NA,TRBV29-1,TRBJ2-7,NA,TGCAGCGTTGAATTAGGCAGGGGAAAAGCCTACGAGCAGTACTTC,CSVELGRGKAYEQYF
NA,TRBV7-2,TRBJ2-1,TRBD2,TGTGCCAGCAGCTCCGATCTAGCGGGAGGTATCTACAATGAGCAGTTCTTC,CASSSDLAGGIYNEQFF
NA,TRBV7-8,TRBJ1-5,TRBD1,TGTGCCAGCAGCTTAGGAACCCCGGGACAGGGTGGCCAGCCCCAGCATTTT,CASSLGTPGQGGQPQHF
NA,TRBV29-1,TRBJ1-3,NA,TGCAGCGTTGAAGCCCGGGGGGCTGGAAACACCATATATTTT,CSVEARGAGNTIYF
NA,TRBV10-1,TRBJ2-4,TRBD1,TGCGCCAGCAGTTTGACAGGGGTTGGAAACATTCAGTACTTC,CASSLTGVGNIQYF
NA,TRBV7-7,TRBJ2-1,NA,TGTGCTAGCAGCTCGGGCAGGAGCTCCTACAATGAGCAGTTCTTC,CASSSGRSSYNEQFF
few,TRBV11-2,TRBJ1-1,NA,TGTGCCAGCAGCTTAGTTCGGGGCGGGAACACTGAAGCTTTCTTT,CASSLVRGGNTEAFF
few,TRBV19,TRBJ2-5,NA,TGTGCTTTAGTGACAGGTCGGGAAGAGACCCAGTACTTC,CALVTGREETQYF
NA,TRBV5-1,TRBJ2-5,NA,TGCGCCAGCAGCTCCACAAGGTTCGATCAAGAGACCCAGTACTTC,CASSSTRFDQETQYF
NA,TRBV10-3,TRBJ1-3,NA,TGTGCCATCAGTGACTATGGAAACACCATATATTTT,CAISDYGNTIYF
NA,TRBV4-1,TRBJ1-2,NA,TGCGCCAGCAGCCAAGATTCGACAGACTTTAACTATGGCTACACCTTC,CASSQDSTDFNYGYTF
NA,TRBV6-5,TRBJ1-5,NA,TGTGCCAGCGAAAGGGGTTCGGACCAGCCCCAGCATTTT,CASERGSDQPQHF
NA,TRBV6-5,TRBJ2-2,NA,TGTGCCAGCAGTTACGGACAAGACACCGGGGAGCTGTTTTTT,CASSYGQDTGELFF
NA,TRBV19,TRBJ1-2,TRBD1,TGTGCCAGTGAGGGGACAGGGAGCCATGGCTACACCTTC,CASEGTGSHGYTF
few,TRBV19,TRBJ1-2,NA,TGTGCCAGTAGTACAAGACGTTTTGGCTACACCTTC,CASSTRRFGYTF
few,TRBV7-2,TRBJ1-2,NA,TGTGCCAGCAGCTTTGCGTTAATGGATGGCTACACCTTC,CASSFALMDGYTF
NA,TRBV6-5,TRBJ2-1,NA,TGTGCCAGCAGCCGGGACCAGCCCTTATACAATGAGCAGTTCTTC,CASSRDQPLYNEQFF
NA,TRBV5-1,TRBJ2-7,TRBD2,TGCGCCAGCAGCTTGGCTAGCGGGAGCTCCTACGAGCAGTACTTC,CASSLASGSSYEQYF
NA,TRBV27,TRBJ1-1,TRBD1,TGTGCCAGCAGCTCCCAGGGGGTAGGTACTGAAGCTTTCTTT,CASSSQGVGTEAFF
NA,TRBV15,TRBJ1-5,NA,TGTGCCACCAGCAGAGATGGGCGAGGGGGCAATCAGCCCCAGCATTTT,CATSRDGRGGNQPQHF
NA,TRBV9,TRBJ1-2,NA,TGTGCCAGCAGCGAAGGACCTTCCTATGGCTACACCTTC,CASSEGPSYGYTF
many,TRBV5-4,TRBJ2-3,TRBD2,TGTGCCAGCAGCTTGGGACTAGCGGGAGGGCCGGATACGCAGTATTTT,CASSLGLAGGPDTQYF
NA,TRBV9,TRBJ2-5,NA,TGTGCCAGCAGCAGATCCGGCGGGGAGACCCAGTACTTC,CASSRSGGETQYF
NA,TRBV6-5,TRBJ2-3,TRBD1,TGTGCCAGCAGACCTCCGGGACAGGGGTGGGGTACGCAGTATTTT,CASRPPGQGWGTQYF
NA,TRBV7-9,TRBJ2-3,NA,TGTGCCAGCGTCACGCGGCGGGAACAAGATACGCAGTATTTT,CASVTRREQDTQYF
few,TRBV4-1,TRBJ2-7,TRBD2,TGCGCCAGCAGCCGAGCGGGAGAGGCCCAGAGGCAGTACTTC,CASSRAGEAQRQYF
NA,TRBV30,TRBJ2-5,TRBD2,TGTGCCTGGAGTGTTGGAGGCGGGAGAGGGGAGACCCAGTACTTC,CAWSVGGGRGETQYF
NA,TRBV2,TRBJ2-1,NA,TGTGCCAGCACGGACCAGGTTAATGAGCAGTTCTTC,CASTDQVNEQFF
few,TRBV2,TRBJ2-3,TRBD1,TGTGCCAGCAGCCGGGACAGGGGTTGGGATACGCAGTATTTT,CASSRDRGWDTQYF
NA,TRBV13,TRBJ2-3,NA,TGTGCCAGCAGACGGGGGCGGACAGATACGCAGTATTTT,CASRRGRTDTQYF
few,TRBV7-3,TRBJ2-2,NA,TGCGCCAGCAGCCAATTCGGGACACAGAACACCGGGGAGCTGTTTTTT,CASSQFGTQNTGELFF
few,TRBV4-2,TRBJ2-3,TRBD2,TGTGCCAGCGCGACTAGCGGGAGCACAGATACGCAGTATTTT,CASATSGSTDTQYF
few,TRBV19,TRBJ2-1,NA,TGTGCCAGTAGATCTTCGGCAAATGAGCAGTTCTTC,CASRSSANEQFF
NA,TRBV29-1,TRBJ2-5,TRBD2,TGCAGCGTTAGCCGCCAAGCGGGGGTTACGGAGACCCAGTACTTC,CSVSRQAGVTETQYF
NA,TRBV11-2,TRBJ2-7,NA,TGTGCCAGCAGCTTAGATCTGCAGCGAGGGACCTACGAGCAGTACTTC,CASSLDLQRGTYEQYF
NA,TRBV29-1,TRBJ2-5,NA,TGCAGCGTTGGGACAAACCAAGAGACCCAGTACTTC,CSVGTNQETQYF
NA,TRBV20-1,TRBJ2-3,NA,TGCAGTGCTAGTCCCCGAGATACGCAGTATTTT,CSASPRDTQYF
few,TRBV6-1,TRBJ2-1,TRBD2,TGTGCCAGCAGGAGCGGGAGCTCCTACAATGAGCAGTTCTTC,CASRSGSSYNEQFF
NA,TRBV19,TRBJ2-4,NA,TGTGCCAGCCGGGGGGACAGGTCCAACGTTTACATTCAGTACTTC,CASRGDRSNVYIQYF
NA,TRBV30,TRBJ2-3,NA,TGTGCCTGGGGGACCGCGGGGACAGATACGCAGTATTTT,CAWGTAGTDTQYF
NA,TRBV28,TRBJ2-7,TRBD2,TGTGCCAGCAGACCTAGCGGAGGCTCCTACGAGCAGTACTTC,CASRPSGGSYEQYF
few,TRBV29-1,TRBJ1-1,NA,TGCAGCGTTCGTCGGGACGAAGCTTTCTTT,CSVRRDEAFF